The clone carrying this T cell receptor (beta chain) has a handful of counts. What it binds is unknown. The researchers produced TCR beta cDNA from around 500 ng total RNA with a constant-region primer. Employing slightly modified ARM-PCR, three nested multiplex PCR rounds were run, and these gave rise to the TCR beta libraries. Primers for the first two PCR rounds were TRBV1-TRBV30 forward primers and a C-beta reverse primer (around 10 cycles per round). TCRdb reanalysed the multiplex PCR reads using MiXCR and keeps one entry per CDR3 protein. Of 85,000 to 100,000 distinct CDR3 sequences listed, approximately 72% were seen once; the top ten hold about 27%. This record comes from a study of tumor-infiltrating lymphocytes in primary liver carcinoma. Across the study: Maximum tumor diameters ranged from about 4.2 to 11 cm, stage T1-T3 N0M0. Findings of the study overall: Tumors had a significantly higher top-250-clone fraction than blood (p = 0.039).

Co-extraction of RNA and DNA was performed on about 19-30 mg of unsorted bulk tissue. This CDR3 has 12 amino acids. Between the trimmed V and J ends, which lost 2 bases and 9 bases, there was a span of 11 bases. Looked up from germline, CDR1 is SGHVS and CDR2 is FNYEAQ. The genes are TRBV7-6 and TRBJ2-7, with D possibly being TRBD2 (5 bases). The TCR originated in a man in his forties or fifties with primary liver carcinoma and hepatitis B virus infection. Sequenced material: tumor-adjacent normal liver tissue. CDR3 coding DNA: TGTGCCAGCAGCTTACCAGAGGGCCGGCAGTACTTC. Translated, it gives CASSLPEGRQYF. The full variable domain, with the rest looked up from reference TRBV7-6 and TRBJ2-7, is GAGVSQSPRYKVTKRGQDVALRCDPISGHVSLYWYRQALGQGPEFLTYFNYEAQQDKSGLPNDRFSAERPEGSISTLTIQRTEQRDSAMYRCASSLPEGRQYFGPGTRLTVT.